This T cell receptor (beta chain) appears in the sequencing data of a study of response to subunit inactivated influenza vaccine. General study findings and limits: Few new T cells, the authors suggested, are recruited by each seasonal influenza vaccination.

TCRdb reprocessed the RT-PCR reads via MiXCR and lists one record per CDR3 protein. The sample contains under 750,000 distinct CDR3 sequences, 12% of which appear only once. This clonotype was found many times. Its antigen remains unidentified. This clonotype originated in a man aged 45-60 years who received an inactivated influenza vaccine. The specimen was PBMCs from blood, collected on the day of vaccination.

As DNA, the CDR3 is TGCGCCAGCAGCTTGGTGCCGGAGAACACTGAAGCTTTCTTT. Protein: CASSLVPENTEAFF. The J gene is TRBJ1-1, the V gene TRBV5-1; D gene uncertain. The germline V and J ends were trimmed by 0 bases and 1 base, with 7 bases remaining between them. Per germline, CDR1 SGHRS and CDR2 YFSETQ. This CDR3 has 14 residues.